One sample yielded the 11 T cell receptor beta chains listed below, sequenced in a study of T cell responses to AZD1222 COVID-19 vaccine. Repertoires were generated with immunoSEQ multiplex PCR, while TCRdb's copy carries only in-frame clones and drops some. This sample has more than 150,000 clones; roughly 91% occur once, and the top ten carry about 1.9%. Sequenced material: peripheral blood, taken 28 days after the second AZD1222 dose. The receptors stem from an adult who received the AZD1222 COVID-19 vaccine.

This rearrangement joins TRBV4-1 to TRBJ1-2; D unclear. Looked up from germline, CDR1 is MGHRA and CDR2 is YSYEKL. The CDR3 length is 15 residues. V lost 1 base, J lost 5 bases, and 14 bases lay in between. The CDR3 DNA follows: TGCGCCAGCAGCCAAGGCGTGGGTGGTGGGTATGGCTACACCTTC. Its protein product is CASSQGVGGGYGYTF.

Details on this clone: An end of the junction does not agree with germline; a read error may underlie this. The chain carries TRBV2 and TRBJ1-6, with a weak D call TRBD1 (5 bases). Germline-derived CDR1 and CDR2 are SNHLY and FYNNEI. The CDR3 loop spans 15 amino acids. CDR3 DNA sequence: TGTGCCAGCAGCGAAGAGGGCTGGGGGAATTCACCCCTCCACTTT. Translation gives CASSEEGWGNSPLHF.

The chain employs TRBV29-1 and TRBJ1-1, with D unresolved. Trimming removed 2 bases at V and 7 bases at J, with 14 bases between. Germline CDR1 and CDR2: SQVTM and ANQGSEA. The CDR3 has 13 amino acids. CDR3 coding DNA: TGCAGCGTTGAATCCGGGTGGGAAAGTGAAGCTTTCTTT. It translates to CSVESGWESEAFF.

This clone was seen a handful of times. V and J are TRBV2 and TRBJ2-2; no clear D. V lost 6 bases, J lost 4 bases, and 12 bases lay in between. Germline CDR1 is SNHLY and CDR2 is FYNNEI. This CDR3 is 14 amino acids long. The CDR3 DNA follows: TGTGCCAGCAGGGCACTATCTCCCACCGGGGAGCTGTTTTTT. It translates to CASRALSPTGELFF.

The chain combines TRBV3-1 (or the pseudogene TRBV3-2) with TRBJ2-3; 10 nucleotides agree with TRBD2. V trimming: 0 bases; J trimming: 4 bases; junction bases outside the gene matches: 7. This CDR3 has 17 amino acids. The germline V gene encodes CDR1 LGHDT and CDR2 YNNKEL (reference sequence). The CDR3 bases are TGTGCCAGCAGCCAAGATCGTGGACTAGCGGTCCCAGATACGCAGTATTTT. As protein: CASSQDRGLAVPDTQYF.

The chain uses TRBV5-4 and TRBJ2-6; D is perhaps TRBD1 or TRBD2 (5 bases each). V lost 0 bases and J 0 bases, leaving 7 bases between the germline ends. This CDR3 region has 16 residues. Per the germline V gene, CDR1 is SGHNT and CDR2 is YYREEE (reference sequence). The CDR3 coding sequence is TGTGCCAGCAGCTTGGAGGGGAGCTCTGGGGCCAACGTCCTGACTTTC. It specifies CASSLEGSSGANVLTF.

The chain employs TRBV29-1 and TRBJ1-1, with D perhaps TRBD1 (5 bases). This CDR3 is built from 15 residues. V was clipped by 2 bases and J by 6 bases, with 19 bases between them. CDR1 is SQVTM and CDR2 is ANQGSEA in the germline V gene. CDR3 nucleotides: TGCAGCGTTGAATTAGCAGCAGGGTCCGACCCTGAAGCTTTCTTT. Translating it yields CSVELAAGSDPEAFF.

The J gene is TRBJ2-2, the V gene TRBV5-1, with 7 bases identical to TRBD1. The germline CDR1 and CDR2 sequences are SGHRS and YFSETQ. The V and J ends lost 6 bases and 2 bases, in that order; junction bases with no gene match: 7. The CDR3 has 15 residues. In DNA form, the CDR3 reads TGCGCCAGCATGGGCACAGGGGTCAACACCGGGGAGCTGTTTTTT. Translated: CASMGTGVNTGELFF.

The chain employs TRBV10-3 and TRBJ2-1, with 10 positions matching TRBD2. CDR1 ENHRY and CDR2 SYGVKD come from the germline V gene. After removal of 7 bases from V and 7 bases from J, the junction contained 7 bases not matched to a gene. The CDR3 runs to 14 residues. The CDR3 DNA sequence: TGTGCCATCAAGAGGGCTAGCGGGAGAAATGAGCAGTTCTTC. This gives the protein CAIKRASGRNEQFF.

This clone has a single count. The V gene is TRBV6-6, the J gene TRBJ1-5; TRBD1 matches at 7 bases. Germline V CDR1 and CDR2: MNHNY, SVGAGI (reference sequence). Germline trimming cut 4 bases from V and 8 bases from J; bases unmatched to any gene: 5. CDR3 length: 13 amino acids. CDR3 in amino acids: CASSWTGGEPQHF. The CDR3 nucleotides read TGTGCCAGCAGTTGGACAGGCGGAGAGCCCCAGCATTTT.

This chain joins TRBV7-9 and TRBJ2-7; 8 positions agree with TRBD1. CDR3 length equals 15 residues. Germline loops: CDR1 SEHNR, CDR2 FQNEAQ (reference sequence). Germline trimming cut 5 bases from V and 6 bases from J; bases unmatched to any gene: 12. CDR3 nucleotides: TGTGCCAGCAGCACCCGGACAGGGATCCGGGGCGAGCAGTACTTC. It translates to CASSTRTGIRGEQYF.